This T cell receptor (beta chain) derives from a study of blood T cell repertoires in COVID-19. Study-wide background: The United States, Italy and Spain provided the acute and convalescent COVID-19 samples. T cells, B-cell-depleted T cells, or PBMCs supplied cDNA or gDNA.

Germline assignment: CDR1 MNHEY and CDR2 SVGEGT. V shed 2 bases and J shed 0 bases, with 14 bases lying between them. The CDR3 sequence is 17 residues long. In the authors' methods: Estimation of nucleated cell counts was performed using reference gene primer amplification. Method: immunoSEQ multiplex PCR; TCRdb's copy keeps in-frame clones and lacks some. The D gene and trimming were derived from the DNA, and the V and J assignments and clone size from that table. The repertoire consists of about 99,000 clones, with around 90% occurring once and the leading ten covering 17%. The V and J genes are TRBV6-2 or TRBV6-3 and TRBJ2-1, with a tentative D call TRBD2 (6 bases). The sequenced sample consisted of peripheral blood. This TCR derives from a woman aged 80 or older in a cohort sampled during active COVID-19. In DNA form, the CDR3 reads TGTGCCAGCAGTTACGTCCCAGGAGGGGACTCCTACAATGAGCAGTTCTTC. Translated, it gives CASSYVPGGDSYNEQFF.